Below are 28 T cell receptor beta chains sequenced from a single sample in a study of cytomegalovirus exposure and HLA in healthy donors. PCR employed 60 Vbeta and 13 Jbeta primers. Sequencing used immunoSEQ multiplex PCR; TCRdb keeps in-frame clones, though not all of them. The profile shows fewer than 300,000 clones, under 90% of them singletons. Source material: PBMCs. These receptors originate from a girl aged 2 to 10 in good health and CMV-seronegative.

This clone was observed a few times. The chain employs TRBV15 and TRBJ1-5; 7 nucleotides line up with TRBD1. The CDR3 is 16 amino acids. Losses at the gene ends were 1 base for V and 2 bases for J; bases not matched to a gene: 5. CDR1 and CDR2 from the germline V gene are LNHNV and YYDKDF (reference sequence). The CDR3 loop reads CATSRGGQVGNQPQHF. Here the CDR3 DNA reads TGTGCCACCAGCAGAGGTGGACAGGTAGGCAATCAGCCCCAGCATTTT.

The J gene is TRBJ1-5, the V gene TRBV18; TRBD1 matches 7 bases. CDR1 and CDR2 (germline): KGHSH, LQKENI. CDR3 length: 13 amino acids. V was pared by 7 bases and J by 5 bases, with 5 bases of the junction left unmatched. In DNA form, the CDR3 reads TGTGCCAGCTTCCAGGGGGAGGATCAGCCCCAGCATTTT. Translating it yields CASFQGEDQPQHF.

The DNA of the CDR3 is TGTGCCAGCAGCTTGGTTACTACCCAGCCCCAGCATTTT. Protein product: CASSLVTTQPQHF. This chain links TRBV5-5 with TRBJ1-5; no firm D call. V was trimmed by 0 bases and J by 7 bases, leaving 8 bases between them. The CDR3 is 13 amino acids. Per the germline V gene, CDR1 is SGHKS and CDR2 is YYEKEE (reference sequence). The variable domain in full, with the rest retrieved from reference TRBV5-5 and TRBJ1-5, is DAGVTQSPTHLIKTRGQQVTLRCSPISGHKSVSWYQQVLGQGPQFIFQYYEKEERGRGNFPDRFSARQFPNYSSELNVNALLLGDSALYLCASSLVTTQPQHFGDGTRLSIL.

This chain connects TRBV7-9 to TRBJ2-2; no definite D call. CDR1 is SEHNR and CDR2 is FQNEAQ in the germline V gene (reference sequence). V was cut by 5 bases and J by 0 bases, with 10 bases left in between. The CDR3 totals 15 residues. The CDR3 reads CASSDPVTNTGELFF. The CDR3 nucleotides are TGTGCCAGCAGCGATCCGGTCACGAACACCGGGGAGCTGTTTTTT.

The V and J genes are TRBV23-1 and TRBJ2-7, with 14 bases that match TRBD2. TRBV23-1 counts as an open reading frame of uncertain function. This CDR3 is 19 amino acids long. The V gene end was trimmed by 6 bases and the J gene end by 4 bases; junction bases not matched to a gene: 17. CDR3: CASRRLAGGPVPFEYEQYF. The CDR3 bases are TGCGCCAGCAGGCGACTAGCGGGGGGGCCGGTTCCCTTTGAGTACGAGCAGTACTTC.

This chain joins TRBV6-7 and TRBJ1-5; D might be TRBD1 (5 bases). TRBV6-7 is an ORF, with its function uncertain. This CDR3 contains 14 residues. The V gene lost 7 bases and the J gene lost 0 bases, with 10 bases spanning the gap. For the CDR3, the DNA is TGTGCCAGCATTAGGGGATATAGCAATCAGCCCCAGCATTTT. As protein: CASIRGYSNQPQHF.

The chain recombines TRBV2 with TRBJ1-5; D gene uncertain. In germline, CDR1 is SNHLY, CDR2 FYNNEI. There are 15 residues in the CDR3. V lost 5 bases, J lost 0 bases, and 11 bases lay in between. CDR3 sequence: CASSSSRDSNQPQHF. CDR3 nucleotide sequence: TGTGCCAGCAGTAGCAGCCGGGATAGCAATCAGCCCCAGCATTTT. The full variable domain, rest sourced from reference TRBV2 and TRBJ1-5, is EPEVTQTPSHQVTQMGQEVILRCVPISNHLYFYWYRQILGQKVEFLVSFYNNEISEKSEIFDDQFSVERPDGSNFTLKIRSTKLEDSAMYFCASSSSRDSNQPQHFGDGTRLSIL.

This chain links TRBV28 with TRBJ2-1; the D gene is possibly TRBD2 (6 bases). The CDR3 loop spans 14 amino acids. The ends were cut back, 10 bases at V and 2 bases at J, with 15 bases in the middle. Germline V gives CDR1 MDHEN, CDR2 SYDVKM. In DNA form, the CDR3 reads TGTGCCATCTCGGGAGCAGGGACCTACAATGAGCAGTTCTTC. Its translation is CAISGAGTYNEQFF.

V usage is TRBV5-6 and J usage is TRBJ1-6; D remains ambiguous. Trimming removed 0 bases from V and 7 bases from J, with 11 bases in between. There are 15 residues in the CDR3. Germline CDR1 is SGHDT and CDR2 is YYEEEE. In nucleotides, the CDR3 is TGTGCCAGCAGCTTGGTGGGCCGGATAAATTCACCCCTCCACTTT. Translating gives CASSLVGRINSPLHF.

The V gene is TRBV9, the J gene TRBJ2-5; possibly TRBD1 for D (6 bases). CDR1 and CDR2 from the germline V gene are SGDLS and YYNGEE. This CDR3 spans 16 amino acids. The V end was cut by 0 bases, the J end by 4 bases, with 16 bases between. The CDR3 DNA is TGTGCCAGCAGCGTAGGGGTCGGCACAGGGAGAGAGACCCAGTACTTC. It translates to CASSVGVGTGRETQYF.

The chain carries TRBV5-4 and TRBJ1-2; D possibly corresponds to TRBD1 (5 bases). The CDR3 is 13 amino acids. V gave up 4 bases and J gave up 8 bases, with 15 bases separating them. Germline CDR1 reads SGHNT; CDR2 reads YYREEE (reference sequence). The CDR3 coding sequence is TGTGCCAGCAGCCCGGCGGGGGATGGGGGCTACACCTTC. It translates to CASSPAGDGGYTF.

This sequence joins TRBV5-1 and TRBJ1-1, with 10 bases matching TRBD1. Looked up from germline, CDR1 is SGHRS and CDR2 is YFSETQ. The CDR3 is made up of 16 amino acids. The V segment lost 7 bases and the J segment 0 bases; nucleotides outside the gene matches: 9. CDR3 nucleotide sequence: TGCGCCAGCTCCGAGACAGGGGGCCTAATGAACACTGAAGCTTTCTTT. Its protein is CASSETGGLMNTEAFF.

This clone has more than one count but fewer than ten. This chain joins TRBV6-5 and TRBJ2-7; weak D call: TRBD1 (6 bases). CDR1 is MNHEY and CDR2 is SVGAGI in the germline V gene. The CDR3 extends over 12 amino acids. Trimming took off 6 bases at V and 3 bases at J, with 9 bases between the two ends. The chain's CDR3 is CASSMDSYEQYF. CDR3 nucleotides: TGTGCCAGCAGCATGGACAGCTACGAGCAGTACTTC.

The gene calls are TRBV5-4 and TRBJ1-2; 7 bases fit TRBD1. The J segment lost 4 bases and the V segment lost 2 bases, leaving 8 bases of the junction unmatched. CDR3 length equals 15 residues. Germline V gives CDR1 SGHNT, CDR2 YYREEE (reference sequence). The CDR3 DNA reads as TGTGCCAGCAGCTTTCGTACAGGGGCGGGCTATGGCTACACCTTC. It specifies CASSFRTGAGYGYTF.

The V call is TRBV19, the J call TRBJ1-5, with D unresolved. Germline CDR1 LNHDA, CDR2 SQIVND (reference sequence). This CDR3 contains 10 residues. The V end lost 8 bases, the J end lost 11 bases, and 10 bases lay between the germline ends. The CDR3 loop is CASSDGTQHF. CDR3 nucleotide sequence: TGTGCCAGTTCCGACGGGACCCAGCATTTT.

The J gene is TRBJ2-1, the V gene TRBV7-2, with 7 bases fitting TRBD2. Losses at the gene ends were 1 base for V and 4 bases for J; bases not matched to a gene: 7. Germline V gene lookup returns CDR1 SGHTA and CDR2 FQGNSA. The CDR3 extends over 16 amino acids. The CDR3 region has the DNA TGTGCCAGCAGCTTAGGGGGTGGCGGGGGATACAATGAGCAGTTCTTC. Its protein product is CASSLGGGGGYNEQFF.

The V and J genes are TRBV25-1 and TRBJ1-1, with D possibly matching TRBD1 (6 bases). The V gene lost 5 bases and the J gene lost 0 bases, with 13 bases spanning the gap. This CDR3 is 15 amino acids long. Germline CDR1 and CDR2: MGHDK and SYGVNS. The CDR3 DNA reads TGTGCCAGCAGTAGGGGGGAGGGGATGAACACTGAAGCTTTCTTT. Protein sequence: CASSRGEGMNTEAFF.

The chain uses TRBV7-6 and TRBJ2-5; D is uncertain. The V gene's germline CDR1 is SGHVS and CDR2 FNYEAQ. The CDR3 totals 14 residues. With 3 bases removed from V and 1 base from J, the gap between germline ends came to 9 bases. The CDR3 here is CASSFLRSQETQYF. Written as DNA, the CDR3 is TGTGCCAGCAGCTTCCTGCGGTCCCAAGAGACCCAGTACTTC.

This chain connects TRBV7-8 to TRBJ2-3; the match to TRBD2 covers 7 bases. CDR1 is SGHVS, CDR2 FQNEAQ, per germline. V gave up 5 bases and J gave up 4 bases; unmatched junction bases: 9. This CDR3 is 15 amino acids long. In DNA form, the CDR3 reads TGTGCCAGCAGCCCCGATCGGACTAGAGCAGATACGCAGTATTTT. Translated: CASSPDRTRADTQYF.

V and J are TRBV5-1 and TRBJ2-1; 10 bases are a match to TRBD1. Germline-derived CDR1 and CDR2 are SGHRS and YFSETQ. This CDR3 has 17 residues. Trimming at V came to 0 bases and at J to 7 bases, leaving 10 bases not matched to a gene. The CDR3 protein is CASSLVVGTGAPNEQFF. The CDR3 nucleotides are TGCGCCAGCAGCTTGGTGGTAGGGACAGGGGCCCCAAATGAGCAGTTCTTC.

CDR3 nucleotide sequence: TGCGCCAGCAGGGTAGACAGGGAACCAGATACGCAGTATTTT. This gives the protein CASRVDREPDTQYF. The rearrangement uses TRBV5-1 and TRBJ2-3; 7 nucleotides line up with TRBD1. Trimming at V came to 5 bases and at J to 4 bases, leaving 7 bases not matched to a gene. This CDR3 spans 14 amino acids. Per the germline V gene, CDR1 is SGHRS and CDR2 is YFSETQ. The full variable domain, in which reference TRBV5-1 and TRBJ2-3 provide the parts outside the CDR3, is KAGVTQTPRYLIKTRGQQVTLSCSPISGHRSVSWYQQTPGQGLQFLFEYFSETQRNKGNFPGRFSGRQFSNSRSEMNVSTLELGDSALYLCASRVDREPDTQYFGPGTRLTVL.

This clone was seen a handful of times. The chain's CDR3 is CAWDPSSLGARTEAFF. The CDR3 nucleotides are TGTGCCTGGGACCCATCGAGCCTGGGGGCTAGGACTGAAGCTTTCTTT. The J gene is TRBJ1-1, the V gene TRBV30, with D maybe TRBD1 (6 bases). Germline V gene data show CDR1 as GTSNPN and CDR2 as SVGIG (reference sequence). Trimming took off 5 bases at V and 5 bases at J, with 24 bases between the two ends. The CDR3 sequence is 16 residues long.

The chain joins TRBV28 to TRBJ1-4; 8 nucleotides agree with TRBD1. J lost 7 bases, V lost 5 bases, and 6 bases had no gene match. Per germline, CDR1 MDHEN and CDR2 SYDVKM. The CDR3 has 14 residues. CDR3 nucleotide sequence: TGTGCCAGCAGTGAGGGACAGGCGAGTGAAAAACTGTTTTTT. Its protein product is CASSEGQASEKLFF.

The CDR3 nucleotides are TGTGCCAGCAGTTTATCCAGCGGGGGCGCGTACGAGCAGTACTTC. Its translation: CASSLSSGGAYEQYF. The chain recombines TRBV27 with TRBJ2-7; 8 positions agree with TRBD2. V was pared by 0 bases and J by 4 bases, with 5 bases of the junction left unmatched. CDR3 length equals 15 residues. CDR1 is MNHEY and CDR2 is SMNVEV in the germline V gene (reference sequence).

This CDR3 reads CASRGGVSSYEQYF. CDR3 nucleotides: TGCGCCAGCCGGGGTGGGGTAAGCTCCTACGAGCAGTACTTC. This chain links TRBV5-1 with TRBJ2-5, with D tentatively TRBD2 (5 bases). The tail of the sequence fits TRBJ2-7 better, so the J call may be wrong. The CDR3 has 14 amino acids. Germline V CDR1 and CDR2: SGHRS, YFSETQ.

This chain connects TRBV5-1 to TRBJ2-5, with D perhaps matching TRBD1 (5 bases). Germline CDR1 is SGHRS and CDR2 is YFSETQ. V was clipped by 2 bases and J by 1 base, with 9 bases between them. The CDR3 is made up of 14 amino acids. DNA of the CDR3: TGCGCCAGCAGCTTCGCCGACAGCCAAGAGACCCAGTACTTC. It codes for CASSFADSQETQYF.

The chain employs TRBV5-3 and TRBJ1-2; D is unclear. TRBV5-3 is an ORF for which the function is uncertain. Trimming pared 3 bases from V and 5 bases from J, leaving 20 bases between. The CDR3 extends over 16 amino acids. The CDR3 is CARSCWAPGRVYGYTF. CDR3 bases: TGTGCCAGAAGCTGTTGGGCGCCCGGGAGGGTATATGGCTACACCTTC.

The chain employs TRBV19 and TRBJ2-1, with 9 bases lining up with TRBD2. V was clipped by 4 bases and J by 0 bases; unmatched bases: 4. Germline V gives CDR1 LNHDA, CDR2 SQIVND (reference sequence). CDR3 length equals 16 residues. The CDR3: CASSRISGSSYNEQFF. The CDR3 region has the DNA TGTGCCAGTAGTAGAATTAGCGGGAGCTCCTACAATGAGCAGTTCTTC.